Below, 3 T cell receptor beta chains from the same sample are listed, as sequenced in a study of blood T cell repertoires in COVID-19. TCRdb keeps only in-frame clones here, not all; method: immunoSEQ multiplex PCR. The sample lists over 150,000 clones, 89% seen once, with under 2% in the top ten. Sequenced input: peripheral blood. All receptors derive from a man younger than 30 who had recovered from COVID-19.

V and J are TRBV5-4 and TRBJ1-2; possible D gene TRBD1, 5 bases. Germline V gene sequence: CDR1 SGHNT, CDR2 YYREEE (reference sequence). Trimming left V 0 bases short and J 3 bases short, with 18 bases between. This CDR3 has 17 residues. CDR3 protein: CASSLEGGRGTHYGYTF. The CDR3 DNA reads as TGTGCCAGCAGCTTGGAGGGAGGGAGGGGAACTCACTATGGCTACACCTTC.

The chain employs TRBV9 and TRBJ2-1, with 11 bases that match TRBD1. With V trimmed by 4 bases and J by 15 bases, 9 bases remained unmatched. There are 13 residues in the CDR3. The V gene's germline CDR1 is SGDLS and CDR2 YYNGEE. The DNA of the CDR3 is TGTGCCAGCAGCCCCTACGGACAGGGGGCGTCGTTCTTC. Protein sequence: CASSPYGQGASFF.

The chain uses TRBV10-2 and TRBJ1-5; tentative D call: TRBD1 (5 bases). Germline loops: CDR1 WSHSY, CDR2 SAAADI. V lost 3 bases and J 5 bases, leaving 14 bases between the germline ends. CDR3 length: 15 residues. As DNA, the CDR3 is TGCGCCAGCAGTGAACCCCCCTGGGGGGATCAGCCCCAGCATTTT. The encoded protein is CASSEPPWGDQPQHF.